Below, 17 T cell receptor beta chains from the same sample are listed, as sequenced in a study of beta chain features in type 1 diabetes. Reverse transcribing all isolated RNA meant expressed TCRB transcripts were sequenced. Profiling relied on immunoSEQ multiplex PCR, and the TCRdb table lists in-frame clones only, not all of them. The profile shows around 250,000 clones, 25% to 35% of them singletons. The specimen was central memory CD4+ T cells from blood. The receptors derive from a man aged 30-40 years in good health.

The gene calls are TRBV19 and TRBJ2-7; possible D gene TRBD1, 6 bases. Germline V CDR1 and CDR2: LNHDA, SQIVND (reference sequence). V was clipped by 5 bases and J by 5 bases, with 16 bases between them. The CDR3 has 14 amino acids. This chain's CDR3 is CASSPTTGVHEQYF. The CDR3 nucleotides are TGTGCCAGTAGTCCTACGACAGGAGTCCACGAGCAGTACTTC.

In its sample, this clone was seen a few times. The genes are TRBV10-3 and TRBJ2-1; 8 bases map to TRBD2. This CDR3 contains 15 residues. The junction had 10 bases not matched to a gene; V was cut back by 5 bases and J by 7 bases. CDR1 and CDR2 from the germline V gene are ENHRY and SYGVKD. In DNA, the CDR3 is TGTGCCATCAGTTCCCTGGCGGGGGGCCTGAATGAGCAGTTCTTC. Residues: CAISSLAGGLNEQFF.

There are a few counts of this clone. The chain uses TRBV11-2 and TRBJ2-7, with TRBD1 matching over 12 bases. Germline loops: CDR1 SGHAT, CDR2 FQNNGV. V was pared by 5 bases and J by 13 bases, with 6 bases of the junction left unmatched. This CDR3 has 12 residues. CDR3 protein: CASSRDRGLSYF. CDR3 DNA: TGTGCCAGCAGCAGGGACAGGGGGCTTTCTTACTTC.

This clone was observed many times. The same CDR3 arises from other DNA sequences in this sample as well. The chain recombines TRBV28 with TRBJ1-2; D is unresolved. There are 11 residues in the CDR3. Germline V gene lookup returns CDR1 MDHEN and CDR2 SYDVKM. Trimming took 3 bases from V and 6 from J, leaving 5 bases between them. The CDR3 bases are TGTGCCAGCAGTTTCTTCGATGGCTACACCTTC. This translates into CASSFFDGYTF.

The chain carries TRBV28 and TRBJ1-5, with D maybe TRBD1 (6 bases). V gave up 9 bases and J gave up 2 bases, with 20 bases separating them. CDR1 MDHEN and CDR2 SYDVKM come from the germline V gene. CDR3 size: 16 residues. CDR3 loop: CASGQLHAGRNQPQHF. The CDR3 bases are TGTGCCAGTGGACAGCTTCATGCTGGACGCAATCAGCCCCAGCATTTT.

Written as DNA, the CDR3 is TGTGCCAGCACGTTATACGGGACAGGGAAGACCCAGTACTTC. Protein: CASTLYGTGKTQYF. The V call is TRBV7-2, the J call TRBJ2-5; the match to TRBD1 covers 9 bases. CDR1 is SGHTA and CDR2 is FQGNSA in the germline V gene. The J segment lost 6 bases and the V segment lost 7 bases, leaving 9 bases of the junction unmatched. This CDR3 is built from 14 residues.

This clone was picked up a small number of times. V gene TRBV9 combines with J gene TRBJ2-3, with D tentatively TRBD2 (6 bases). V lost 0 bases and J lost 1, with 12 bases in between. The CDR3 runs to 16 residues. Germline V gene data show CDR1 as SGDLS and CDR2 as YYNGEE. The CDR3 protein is CASSVGASVGTDTQYF. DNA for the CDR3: TGTGCCAGCAGCGTAGGGGCTAGCGTGGGCACAGATACGCAGTATTTT.

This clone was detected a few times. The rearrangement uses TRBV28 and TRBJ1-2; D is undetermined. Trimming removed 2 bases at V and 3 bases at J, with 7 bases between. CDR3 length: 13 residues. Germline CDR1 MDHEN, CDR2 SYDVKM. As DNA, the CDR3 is TGTGCCAGCAGTTTACAGCGAGACTATGGCTACACCTTC. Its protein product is CASSLQRDYGYTF.

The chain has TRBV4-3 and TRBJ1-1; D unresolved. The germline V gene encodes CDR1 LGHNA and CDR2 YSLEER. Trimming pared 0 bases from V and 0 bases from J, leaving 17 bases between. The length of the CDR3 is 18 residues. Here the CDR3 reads CASSQEAVSRFMNTEAFF. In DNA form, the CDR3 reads TGCGCCAGCAGCCAAGAGGCAGTTAGCAGGTTCATGAACACTGAAGCTTTCTTT.

CDR3 coding DNA: TGCAGCGTCGGGACTGCAAGCAATCAGCCCCAGCATTTT. Its translation: CSVGTASNQPQHF. The gene calls are TRBV29-1 and TRBJ1-5; tentatively, D is TRBD1 (5 bases). The CDR3 extends over 13 amino acids. Germline CDR1 reads SQVTM; CDR2 reads ANQGSEA. The V end was cut by 6 bases, the J end by 1 base, with 10 bases between.

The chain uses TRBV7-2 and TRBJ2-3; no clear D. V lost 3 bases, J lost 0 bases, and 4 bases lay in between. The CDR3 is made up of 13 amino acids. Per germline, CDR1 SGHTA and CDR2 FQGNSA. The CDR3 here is CASSFFSTDTQYF. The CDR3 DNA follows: TGTGCCAGCAGCTTCTTTAGCACAGATACGCAGTATTTT.

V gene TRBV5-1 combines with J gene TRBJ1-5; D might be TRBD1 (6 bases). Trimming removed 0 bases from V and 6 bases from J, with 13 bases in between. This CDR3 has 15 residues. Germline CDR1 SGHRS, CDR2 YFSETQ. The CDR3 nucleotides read TGCGCCAGCAGCTTGGATGGGCAGGGGACTCAGCCCCAGCATTTT. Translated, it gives CASSLDGQGTQPQHF. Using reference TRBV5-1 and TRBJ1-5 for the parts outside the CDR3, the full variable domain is KAGVTQTPRYLIKTRGQQVTLSCSPISGHRSVSWYQQTPGQGLQFLFEYFSETQRNKGNFPGRFSGRQFSNSRSEMNVSTLELGDSALYLCASSLDGQGTQPQHFGDGTRLSIL.

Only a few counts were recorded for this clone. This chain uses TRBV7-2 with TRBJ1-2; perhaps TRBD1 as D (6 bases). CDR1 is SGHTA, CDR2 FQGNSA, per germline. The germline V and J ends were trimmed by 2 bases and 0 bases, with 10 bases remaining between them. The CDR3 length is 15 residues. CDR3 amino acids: CASSLSQGTNYGYTF. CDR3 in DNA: TGTGCCAGCAGCTTAAGCCAGGGGACTAACTATGGCTACACCTTC.

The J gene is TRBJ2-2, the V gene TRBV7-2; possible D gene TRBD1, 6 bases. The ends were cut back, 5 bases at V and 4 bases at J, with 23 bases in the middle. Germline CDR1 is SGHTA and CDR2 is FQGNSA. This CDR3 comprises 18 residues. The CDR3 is CASSPGASVEGITGELFF. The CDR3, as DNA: TGTGCCAGCAGCCCAGGGGCGTCCGTTGAAGGGATCACCGGGGAGCTGTTTTTT.

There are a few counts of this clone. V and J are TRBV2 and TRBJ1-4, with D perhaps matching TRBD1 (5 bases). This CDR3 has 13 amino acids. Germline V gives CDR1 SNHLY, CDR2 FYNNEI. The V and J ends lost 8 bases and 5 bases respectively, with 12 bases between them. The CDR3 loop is CASGRQGNEKLFF. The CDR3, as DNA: TGTGCCAGCGGGAGGCAGGGAAATGAAAAACTGTTTTTT.

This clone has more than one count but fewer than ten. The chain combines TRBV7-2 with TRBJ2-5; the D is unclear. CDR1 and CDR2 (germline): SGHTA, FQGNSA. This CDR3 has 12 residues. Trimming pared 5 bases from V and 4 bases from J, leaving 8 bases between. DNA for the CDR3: TGTGCCAGCAGCAGCAGCCGAGAGACCCAGTACTTC. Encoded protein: CASSSSRETQYF.

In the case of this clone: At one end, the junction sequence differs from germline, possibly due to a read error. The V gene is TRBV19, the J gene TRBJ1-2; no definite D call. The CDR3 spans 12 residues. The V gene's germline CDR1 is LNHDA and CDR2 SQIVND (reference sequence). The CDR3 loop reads CASGIGNYGYTF. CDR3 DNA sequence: TGTGCCAGTGGTATAGGGAACTATGGCTACACCTTC.